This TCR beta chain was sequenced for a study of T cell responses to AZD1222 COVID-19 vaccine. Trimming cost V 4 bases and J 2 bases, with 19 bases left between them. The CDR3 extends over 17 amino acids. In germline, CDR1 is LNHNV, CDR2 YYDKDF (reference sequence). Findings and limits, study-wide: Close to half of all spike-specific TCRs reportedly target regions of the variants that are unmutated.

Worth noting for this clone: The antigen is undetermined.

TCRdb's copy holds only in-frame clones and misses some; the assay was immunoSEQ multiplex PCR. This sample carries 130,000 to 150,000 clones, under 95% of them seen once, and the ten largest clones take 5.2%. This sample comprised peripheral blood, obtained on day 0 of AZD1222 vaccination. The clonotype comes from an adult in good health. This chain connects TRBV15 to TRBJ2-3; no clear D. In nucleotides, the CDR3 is TGTGCCACCAGCATCCCTGGGTCCCGGTTCTACACAGATACGCAGTATTTT. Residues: CATSIPGSRFYTDTQYF.